These T cell receptor beta chains were read from a single sample in a study of OX40 agonist ivuxolimab in advanced cancers. Clones were sequenced by immunoSEQ multiplex PCR, and TCRdb holds only the in-frame ones, with some missing. The repertoire holds about 68,000 clones, with 86% as singletons. The specimen was CD4+ or CD8+ T cells sorted from blood, collected in a trial of the OX40 agonist ivuxolimab. These receptors all come from an adult with an advanced solid tumor such as melanoma, head and neck, liver or kidney cancer. Both conserved end residues are part of each CDR3. The D gene is left open where the match is weak. Clone size is stated in some rows and not others, as once, few, many or a class when expanded.

D	length	size	V	J	CDR3	DNA
TRBD1	11	-	TRBV11-2	TRBJ1-1	CASSPYTGVHF	TGTGCCAGCAGCCCTTACACAGGGGTTCACTTT
-	15	-	TRBV4-1	TRBJ1-1	CASSQGTQMNTEAFF	TGCGCCAGCAGCCAGGGTACCCAGATGAACACTGAAGCTTTCTTT
TRBD1	13	-	TRBV10-3	TRBJ2-7	CAISGGDRGEQYF	TGTGCCATCTCAGGGGGCGACCGGGGCGAGCAGTACTTC
TRBD1	18	-	TRBV19	TRBJ1-5	CASTLRGGTGKSNQPQHF	TGTGCCAGTACCCTTAGGGGAGGGACAGGGAAGAGCAATCAGCCCCAGCATTTT
TRBD1	13	once	TRBV19	TRBJ2-1	CASSGTGYNEQFF	TGTGCCAGTAGTGGGACAGGTTACAATGAGCAGTTCTTC
-	12	-	TRBV7-3	TRBJ2-2	CASSANTGELFF	TGTGCCAGCAGCGCGAACACCGGGGAGCTGTTTTTT
-	13	-	TRBV18	TRBJ1-5	CASSPGGNQPQHF	TGTGCCAGCTCACCAGGGGGAAATCAGCCCCAGCATTTT
TRBD1	15	-	TRBV29-1	TRBJ1-2	CSVEDIRQGNYGYTF	TGCAGCGTTGAAGATATTCGACAGGGGAACTATGGCTACACCTTC
TRBD1	15	-	TRBV27	TRBJ1-4	CASSERTGGYEKLFF	TGTGCCAGCAGTGAGAGGACAGGGGGCTATGAAAAACTGTTTTTT
-	13	-	TRBV29-1	TRBJ1-2	CSVRVGANYGYTF	TGCAGCGTCCGAGTGGGAGCTAACTATGGCTACACCTTC
-	12	-	TRBV30	TRBJ1-4	CAWTGGGGKLFF	TGTGCCTGGACCGGGGGCGGAGGAAAACTGTTTTTT
-	13	-	TRBV5-5	TRBJ2-1	CASSLGVYNEQFF	TGTGCCAGCAGCTTGGGTGTCTACAATGAGCAGTTCTTC
TRBD2	15	-	TRBV5-1	TRBJ2-1	CASSLEVAGYNEQFF	TGCGCCAGCAGCTTGGAGGTAGCGGGATACAATGAGCAGTTCTTC
TRBD1	13	-	TRBV11-2	TRBJ1-2	CASSTDRAYGYTF	TGTGCCAGCAGTACGGACAGGGCCTATGGCTACACCTTC
-	12	-	TRBV6-6	TRBJ2-1	CASSYGDREQFF	TGTGCCAGCAGTTACGGGGACCGAGAGCAGTTCTTC
TRBD2	16	-	TRBV19	TRBJ2-2	CASSMGAGRGTGELFF	TGTGCCAGTAGTATGGGTGCAGGGAGGGGAACCGGGGAGCTGTTTTTT
-	14	-	TRBV21-1	TRBJ2-4	CASSKAGAKNIQYF	TGTGCCAGCAGCAAAGCGGGAGCCAAAAACATTCAGTACTTC
TRBD1	19	-	TRBV11-3	TRBJ1-3	CASSHHAIRQGWPGNTIYF	TGTGCCAGCAGCCATCACGCAATCCGACAGGGGTGGCCTGGAAACACCATATATTTT
TRBD1	14	-	TRBV19	TRBJ1-2	CASSTTGTGGGYTF	TGTGCCAGTAGTACCACCGGGACAGGAGGAGGCTACACCTTC
-	12	-	TRBV5-1	TRBJ2-3	CASSFLQGQRYF	TGCGCCAGCAGCTTTTTACAGGGTCAGAGGTATTTT
-	12	-	TRBV11-2	TRBJ2-1	CASSLINRDEFF	TGTGCCAGCAGCTTGATTAACAGGGATGAGTTCTTC
-	13	-	TRBV7-8	TRBJ1-1	CASSLFLNTEAFF	TGTGCCAGCAGCTTATTTTTGAACACTGAAGCTTTCTTT
-	14	-	TRBV5-4	TRBJ2-5	CASSLKLEIGTQYF	TGTGCCAGCAGCCTCAAACTAGAGATTGGGACCCAGTACTTC
TRBD2	18	-	TRBV18	TRBJ2-3	CASSPREAIAGGTDTQYF	TGTGCCAGCTCACCCCGTGAAGCGATAGCGGGGGGAACAGATACGCAGTATTTT
-	15	-	TRBV10-1	TRBJ2-2	CASNGGPSNTGELFF	TGCGCCAGCAATGGGGGCCCCTCGAACACCGGGGAGCTGTTTTTT
TRBD2	17	-	TRBV6-4	TRBJ2-2	CASSAPSGREDTGELFF	TGTGCCAGCAGTGCCCCTAGCGGGAGGGAGGACACCGGGGAGCTGTTTTTT
-	12	-	TRBV11-1	TRBJ2-1	CASSPQNSEQFF	TGTGCCAGCAGCCCACAGAATAGTGAGCAGTTCTTC
-	15	-	TRBV19	TRBJ2-3	CASSNRGGWTDTQYF	TGTGCCAGTAGTAACAGAGGGGGGTGGACAGATACGCAGTATTTT
TRBD2	18	once	TRBV7-9	TRBJ2-3	CASSLEGRSGTSTDTQYF	TGTGCCAGCAGCTTAGAGGGGCGTAGCGGGACTTCCACAGATACGCAGTATTTT
-	15	few	TRBV6-5	TRBJ1-6	CASSYSRLTNSPLHF	TGTGCCAGCAGTTACTCGCGGCTGACTAATTCACCCCTCCACTTT
-	16	-	TRBV30	TRBJ2-3	CAWRRSVSRRTDTQYF	TGTGCCTGGAGGAGGTCGGTTAGCAGACGCACAGATACGCAGTATTTT
TRBD2	17	-	TRBV19	TRBJ2-3	CASSIRGLAGGPYTQYF	TGTGCCAGTAGTATAAGGGGGCTAGCGGGAGGTCCCTATACGCAGTATTTT
TRBD1	15	-	TRBV4-1	TRBJ2-7	CASSHAGTGYREQYF	TGCGCCAGCAGCCACGCCGGGACAGGGTATCGGGAGCAGTACTTC